This TCR beta chain was profiled in a study of response to subunit inactivated influenza vaccine. TCRdb re-analysed the RT-PCR reads in MiXCR, keeping a single row per CDR3 protein. This sample has about 570,000 distinct CDR3 sequences, with about 11% found just once. This CDR3 region has 15 residues. Germline V CDR1 and CDR2: SNHLY, FYNNEI. V lost 7 bases and J 3 bases, leaving 16 bases between the germline ends. The sample also formed part of further work on T cells expressing NK-cell markers. That paper adds: Production of TCR beta cDNA relied on 5'RACE template switching with UMIs. The sequencing cohort of eight donors included seven HCMV-seropositive individuals and one seronegative individual. Dominant NKG2C+ clonotypes made up roughly 1.0-8% of CD8+ T cells in roughly 6 donors.

This clonotype originated in a man aged 50 or older who received an inactivated influenza vaccine. Sequenced material: PBMCs from blood, taken on the day of vaccination. The chain has TRBV2 and TRBJ2-1, with TRBD1 as a possible D gene (6 bases). DNA of the CDR3: TGTGCCAGCACTAAAGGGGGAGCCGACTACAATGAGCAGTTCTTC. This encodes CASTKGGADYNEQFF.